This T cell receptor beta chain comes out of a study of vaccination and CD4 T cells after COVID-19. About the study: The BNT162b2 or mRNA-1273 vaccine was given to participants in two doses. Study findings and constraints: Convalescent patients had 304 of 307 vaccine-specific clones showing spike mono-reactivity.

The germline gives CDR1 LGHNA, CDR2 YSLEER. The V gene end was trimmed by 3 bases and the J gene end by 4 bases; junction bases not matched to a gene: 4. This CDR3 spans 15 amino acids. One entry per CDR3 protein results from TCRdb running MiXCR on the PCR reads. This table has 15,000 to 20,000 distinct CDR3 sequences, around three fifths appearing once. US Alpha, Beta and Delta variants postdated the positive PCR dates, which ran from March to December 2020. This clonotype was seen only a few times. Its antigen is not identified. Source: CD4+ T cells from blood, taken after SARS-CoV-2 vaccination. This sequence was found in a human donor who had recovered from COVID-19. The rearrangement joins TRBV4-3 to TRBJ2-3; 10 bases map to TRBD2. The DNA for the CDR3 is TGCGCCAGCAGCCATGGAGCGGGAGGGTCAGATACGCAGTATTTT. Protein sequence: CASSHGAGGSDTQYF.